These 5 T cell receptor beta chains were all obtained from the same sample, sequenced in a study of neurological immune-mediated disorders. TCRdb analysed the 5' RACE reads with MiXCR anew, one entry per CDR3 protein. This sample has tens of thousands of distinct CDR3 sequences, with about 4.2% found just once. The sample comprised CD4+ T cells from blood. These receptors all come from a woman aged 40 to 50 with multiple sclerosis.

This clonotype was recorded at least ten times. The chain is built from TRBV30 and TRBJ1-1; 8 bases are a match to TRBD1. This CDR3 spans 13 amino acids. J gave up 10 bases and V 0 bases, and 7 bases lay outside the gene matches. The germline CDR1 and CDR2 sequences are GTSNPN and SVGIG (reference sequence). CDR3 sequence: CAWSVQGVVSAFF. The CDR3 nucleotides are TGTGCCTGGAGTGTACAGGGGGTCGTTTCAGCTTTCTTT.

This clonotype showed up many times. As DNA, the CDR3 is TGCGCCAGCAGCGAGGACAGGTCGGGAGGCTACACCTTC. It encodes CASSEDRSGGYTF. This chain joins TRBV5-1 and TRBJ1-2; 7 bases align to TRBD1. The junction had 8 bases not matched to a gene; V was cut back by 4 bases and J by 8 bases. Germline V CDR1 and CDR2: SGHRS, YFSETQ. There are 13 residues in the CDR3.

In its sample, this clonotype was seen many times. The chain carries TRBV5-1 and TRBJ1-1, with D possibly being TRBD1 (5 bases). The germline V gene encodes CDR1 SGHRS and CDR2 YFSETQ. This CDR3 contains 15 residues. V was shortened by 2 bases and J by 4 bases, with 15 bases between the two germline ends. The DNA of the CDR3 is TGCGCCAGCAGCTTCGGGACGGCGTGGGGCACTGAAGCTTTCTTT. It yields the protein CASSFGTAWGTEAFF.

This clonotype was counted at least ten times. The junction shows a germline mismatch at one end, possibly a read error. This sequence joins TRBV27 and TRBJ1-2, with TRBD1 identical over 10 bases. The length of the CDR3 is 14 residues. Germline CDR1 is MNHEY and CDR2 is SMNVEV (reference sequence). The CDR3 reads CASSLSGTGDGYTF. CDR3 coding DNA: TGTGCCAGCAGCTTATCCGGGACAGGGGATGGCTACACCTTC.

This clonotype occurred many times. This sequence joins TRBV10-2 and TRBJ2-1, with D perhaps matching TRBD1 (5 bases). The length of the CDR3 is 15 residues. CDR1 is WSHSY, CDR2 SAAADI, per germline. V lost 3 bases to trimming and J lost 7 bases, with 16 bases between them. In DNA, the CDR3 is TGCGCCAGCAGTGACAATAGGCCAGGGTTGAATGAGCAGTTCTTC. Its translation is CASSDNRPGLNEQFF.